The 7 T cell receptor beta chains below were found in one sample sequenced in a study of glioma-infiltrating T cells. The iRepertoire nested amplicon-rescue multiplex PCR amplified TCR alpha and beta CDR3s from RNA. TCRdb re-derived calls from the multiplex PCR reads in MiXCR, one entry per CDR3 protein. The profile shows 300,000 to 400,000 distinct CDR3 sequences, about 40% of them singletons. Material: glioma tissue, nonneoplastic brain tissue, or PBMCs (not recorded which). The receptors were gathered from a human donor with low-grade glioma or glioblastoma, undergoing nonglioma brain surgery, or in good health (not recorded which).

The chain couples TRBV7-9 to TRBJ2-1; TRBD1 matches at 7 bases. The germline V gene encodes CDR1 SEHNR and CDR2 FQNEAQ (reference sequence). With V trimmed by 4 bases and J by 4 bases, 7 bases remained unmatched. The CDR3 runs 15 residues. The CDR3, as DNA: TGTGCCAGCAGCTCGCCGGGACAGCGATACAATGAGCAGTTCTTC. Translation: CASSSPGQRYNEQFF. Supplemented by reference TRBV7-9 and TRBJ2-1, the full variable domain reads DTGVSQNPRHKITKRGQNVTFRCDPISEHNRLYWYRQTLGQGPEFLTYFQNEAQLEKSRLLSDRFSAERPKGSFSTLEIQRTEQGDSAMYLCASSSPGQRYNEQFFGPGTRLTVL.

The rearrangement joins TRBV4-2 to TRBJ1-1; D is perhaps TRBD1 (5 bases). Trimming took 3 bases from V and 6 from J, leaving 17 bases between them. This CDR3 is built from 15 residues. Germline V gene lookup returns CDR1 LGHNA and CDR2 YNFKEQ. CDR3 in DNA: TGTGCCAGCAGCCACGGGACGACACCGAGGGCTGAAGCTTTCTTT. This sequence encodes CASSHGTTPRAEAFF.

A few counts support this clonotype. The chain combines TRBV3-1 with TRBJ1-2; 9 nucleotides line up with TRBD1. V lost 3 bases, J lost 8 bases, and 7 bases stayed unmatched. From germline, CDR1 is LGHDT and CDR2 YNNKEL (reference sequence). The CDR3 is 14 residues long. CDR3 in amino acids: CASSHLWTGEGYTF. The CDR3 nucleotides read TGTGCCAGCAGCCACCTCTGGACAGGGGAAGGCTACACCTTC.

Ten or more counts support this clonotype. This chain connects TRBV28 to TRBJ2-7; D call uncertain. The CDR3 extends over 12 amino acids. In germline, CDR1 is MDHEN, CDR2 SYDVKM. V was shortened by 2 bases and J by 3 bases, with 5 bases between the two germline ends. The CDR3 spells CASSLPRYEQYF. In DNA, the CDR3 is TGTGCCAGCAGTTTACCTCGCTACGAGCAGTACTTC.

This clonotype was counted only a few times. The J gene is TRBJ2-2, the V gene TRBV4-1; D gene ambiguous. The germline V gene encodes CDR1 MGHRA and CDR2 YSYEKL. V was pared by 4 bases and J by 0 bases, with 18 bases between. CDR3 length: 18 amino acids. The CDR3 spells CASSLSLWMAANTGELFF. CDR3 bases: TGCGCCAGCAGCCTTTCCCTCTGGATGGCGGCGAACACCGGGGAGCTGTTTTTT.

This clonotype was picked up a small number of times. This chain joins TRBV10-3 and TRBJ2-3; 10 bases agree with TRBD2. The V and J ends lost 7 bases and 4 bases, in that order; junction bases with no gene match: 8. Per the germline V gene, CDR1 is ENHRY and CDR2 is SYGVKD. This CDR3 comprises 15 residues. CDR3 amino acids: CAITPSGRAADTQYF. The CDR3 nucleotides read TGTGCCATCACTCCCAGCGGGAGGGCCGCAGATACGCAGTATTTT.

The chain combines TRBV3-1 with TRBJ2-1, with unresolved D. Germline lookup yields CDR1 LGHDT and CDR2 YNNKEL (reference sequence). V lost 3 bases to trimming and J lost 6 bases, with 9 bases between them. The CDR3 sequence is 13 residues long. CDR3 protein: CASSHTTPNEQFF. CDR3 nucleotides: TGTGCCAGCAGCCACACCACTCCCAATGAGCAGTTCTTC.